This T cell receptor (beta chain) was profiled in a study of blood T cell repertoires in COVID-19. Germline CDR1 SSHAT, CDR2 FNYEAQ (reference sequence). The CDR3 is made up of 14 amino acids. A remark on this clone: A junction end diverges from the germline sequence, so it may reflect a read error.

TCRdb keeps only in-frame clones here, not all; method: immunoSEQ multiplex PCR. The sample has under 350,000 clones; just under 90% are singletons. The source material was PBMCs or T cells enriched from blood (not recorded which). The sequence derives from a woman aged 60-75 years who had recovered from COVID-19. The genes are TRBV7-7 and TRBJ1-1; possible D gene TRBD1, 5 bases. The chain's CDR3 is CASSRFQGNTEAFF. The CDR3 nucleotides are TGTGCTAGCAGCCGATTTCAGGGTAACACTGAAGCTTTCTTT.